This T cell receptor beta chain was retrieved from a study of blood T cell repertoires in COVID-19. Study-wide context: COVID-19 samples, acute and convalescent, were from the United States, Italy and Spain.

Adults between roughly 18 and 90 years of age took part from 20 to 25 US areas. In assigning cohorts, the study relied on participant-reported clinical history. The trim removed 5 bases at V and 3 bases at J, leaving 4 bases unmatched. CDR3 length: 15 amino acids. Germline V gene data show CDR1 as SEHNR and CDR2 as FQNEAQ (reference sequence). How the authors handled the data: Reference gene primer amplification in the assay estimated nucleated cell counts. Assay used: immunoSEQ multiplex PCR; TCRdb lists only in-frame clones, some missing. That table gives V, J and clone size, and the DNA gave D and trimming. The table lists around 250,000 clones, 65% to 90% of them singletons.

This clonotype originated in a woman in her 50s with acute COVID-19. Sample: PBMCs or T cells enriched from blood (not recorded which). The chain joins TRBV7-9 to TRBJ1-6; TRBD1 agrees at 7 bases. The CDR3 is CASSPRDSYNSPLHF. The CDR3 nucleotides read TGTGCCAGCAGCCCCCGGGACAGCTATAATTCACCCCTCCACTTT.